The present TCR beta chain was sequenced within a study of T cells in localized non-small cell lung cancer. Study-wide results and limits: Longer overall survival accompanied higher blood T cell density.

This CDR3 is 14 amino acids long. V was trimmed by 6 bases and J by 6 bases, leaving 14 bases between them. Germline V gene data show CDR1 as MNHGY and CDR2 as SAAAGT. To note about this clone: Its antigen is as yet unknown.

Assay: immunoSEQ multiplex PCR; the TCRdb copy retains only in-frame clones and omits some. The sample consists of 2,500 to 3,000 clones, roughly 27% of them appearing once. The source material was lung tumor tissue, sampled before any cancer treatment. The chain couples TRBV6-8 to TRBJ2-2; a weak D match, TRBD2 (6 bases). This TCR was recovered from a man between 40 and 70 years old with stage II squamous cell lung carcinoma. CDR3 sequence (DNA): TGTGCCAGCAGGCGGGGCACTAGCTCCGGGGAGCTGTTTTTT. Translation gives CASRRGTSSGELFF.